The clone carrying this T cell receptor beta chain came up many times. TCR beta CDR3 regions were amplified from RNA transcripts. HTBI primers drove first-round RT-PCR of the TCR CDR3. One entry per CDR3 protein, called by TCRdb with MiXCR from the multiplex PCR reads. The data contain some 550,000 distinct CDR3 sequences, less than 25% of them singletons. The CDR3 covers 15 residues. After removal of 2 bases from V and 5 bases from J, the junction contained 8 bases not matched to a gene. The data originate from a study of T cells in Graves' hyperthyroidism and ophthalmopathy. Input material: blood. The chain has TRBV12-3 or TRBV12-4 and TRBJ2-5; 7 bases are shared with TRBD2. The TCR was taken from a man younger than 35 with Graves' hyperthyroidism. The CDR3 region has the DNA TGTGCCAGCAGTTTATGGGCGGGGGTTAGTGAGACCCAGTACTTC. It is translated as CASSLWAGVSETQYF.